Below, 3 T cell receptor beta chains from the same sample are listed, as sequenced in a study of Ad26.COV2.S vaccination and SARS-CoV-2 variants. Profiled with immunoSEQ multiplex PCR; TCRdb holds only in-frame clones, not every one. There are some 460,000 clones in the sample; 80% to 90% occur only once, and 1.7% lies in the top ten. Treatment here: around 19 received Ad26.COV2.S at low or high dose, single or two shots; about five received placebo; per-sample allocation not given. Day 63 following the first vaccine or placebo injection was when the samples were taken. The sequenced sample was peripheral blood, obtained in a trial of Ad26.COV2.S vaccine versus placebo. The receptors come from a person between 18 and 59 years old who received the Ad26.COV2.S COVID-19 vaccine or a placebo.

The chain's CDR3 is CASSESTQVTSGNTIYF. The CDR3 DNA follows: TGCGCCAGCAGTGAGTCGACTCAGGTCACCTCTGGAAACACCATATATTTT. The chain links TRBV10-1 to TRBJ1-3; no reliable D call. The CDR3 extends over 17 amino acids. Trimming removed 0 bases from V and 0 bases from J, with 12 bases in between. Germline V gene lookup returns CDR1 WNHNN and CDR2 SYGVQD (reference sequence).

The rearrangement links TRBV19 to TRBJ2-1, with a weak D call TRBD2 (5 bases). Trimming took off 3 bases at V and 0 bases at J, with 15 bases between the two ends. The CDR3 has 17 amino acids. Germline V gene lookup returns CDR1 LNHDA and CDR2 SQIVND (reference sequence). The CDR3 coding sequence is TGTGCCAGTAGTATTCGTACGGGGTGGAGCTCCTACAATGAGCAGTTCTTC. Encoded protein: CASSIRTGWSSYNEQFF.

V usage is TRBV5-1 and J usage is TRBJ1-4, with D uncertain. There are 15 residues in the CDR3. Germline V gene sequence: CDR1 SGHRS, CDR2 YFSETQ. The ends were cut back, 0 bases at V and 3 bases at J, with 9 bases in the middle. DNA for the CDR3: TGCGCCAGCAGCTTGGGAGTTGCCCCTAATGAAAAACTGTTTTTT. This codes for CASSLGVAPNEKLFF.